This T cell receptor (beta chain) was identified in a study of identical twins. CDR1 and CDR2 (germline): DFQATT, SNEGSKA (reference sequence). J lost 5 bases, V lost 5 bases, and 11 bases had no gene match. The CDR3 has 14 residues. MiXCR, run by TCRdb on the 5' RACE reads, gives a single entry per CDR3 protein. Of a few hundred thousand distinct CDR3 sequences in the sample, 10% to 13% are singletons; the top ten hold about a tenth. This clonotype was recorded a few times. Sequenced material: memory T cells sorted from blood. The chain combines TRBV20-1 with TRBJ2-7; TRBD2 matches 8 bases. The sequence came from a man in his fifties in good health. Here the CDR3 reads CSARGGASGHEQYF. CDR3 nucleotides: TGCAGTGCTCGAGGGGGAGCTAGCGGGCACGAGCAGTACTTC.